The present TCR beta chain was sequenced within a study of cytomegalovirus exposure and HLA in healthy donors. The germline V gene encodes CDR1 MNHNY and CDR2 SVGAGI (reference sequence). After removal of 8 bases from V and 0 bases from J, the junction contained 10 bases not matched to a gene. The CDR3 loop spans 15 amino acids. PCR used 60 Vbeta primers and 13 Jbeta primers. Using immunoSEQ multiplex PCR, the repertoire was profiled, and TCRdb retains in-frame clones only, with some absent. The sample contains 200,000 to 250,000 clones, approximately 84% of which appear only once. V is TRBV6-6 and J is TRBJ2-7; 7 positions agree with TRBD1. The receptor was derived from a woman between 35 and 50 years old in good health and CMV-seronegative. Sequenced: PBMCs. The CDR3 nucleotides read TGTGCCAGCGGAGACAGGGACGAAAGCTCCTACGAGCAGTACTTC. Protein sequence: CASGDRDESSYEQYF.